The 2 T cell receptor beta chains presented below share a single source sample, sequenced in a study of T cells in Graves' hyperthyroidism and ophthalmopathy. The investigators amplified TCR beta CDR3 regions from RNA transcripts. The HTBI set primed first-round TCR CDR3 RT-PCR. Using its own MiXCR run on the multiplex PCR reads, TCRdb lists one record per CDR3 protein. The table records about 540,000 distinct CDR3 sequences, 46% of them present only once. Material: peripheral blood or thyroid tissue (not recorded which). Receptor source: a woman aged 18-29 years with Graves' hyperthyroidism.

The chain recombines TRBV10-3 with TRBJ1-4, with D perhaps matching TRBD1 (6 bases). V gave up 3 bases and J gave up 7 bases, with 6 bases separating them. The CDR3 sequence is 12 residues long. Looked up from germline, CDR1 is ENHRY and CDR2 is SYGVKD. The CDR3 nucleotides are TGTGCCATCAGTGAAGGGGGTGAAAAACTGTTTTTT. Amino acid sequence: CAISEGGEKLFF.

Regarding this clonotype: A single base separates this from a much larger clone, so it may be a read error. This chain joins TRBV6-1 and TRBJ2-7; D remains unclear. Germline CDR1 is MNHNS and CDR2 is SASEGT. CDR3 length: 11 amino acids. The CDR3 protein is CAGSLPPGQYF. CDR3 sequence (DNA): TGTGCCGGCAGCCTCCCCCCGGGGCAGTACTTC.